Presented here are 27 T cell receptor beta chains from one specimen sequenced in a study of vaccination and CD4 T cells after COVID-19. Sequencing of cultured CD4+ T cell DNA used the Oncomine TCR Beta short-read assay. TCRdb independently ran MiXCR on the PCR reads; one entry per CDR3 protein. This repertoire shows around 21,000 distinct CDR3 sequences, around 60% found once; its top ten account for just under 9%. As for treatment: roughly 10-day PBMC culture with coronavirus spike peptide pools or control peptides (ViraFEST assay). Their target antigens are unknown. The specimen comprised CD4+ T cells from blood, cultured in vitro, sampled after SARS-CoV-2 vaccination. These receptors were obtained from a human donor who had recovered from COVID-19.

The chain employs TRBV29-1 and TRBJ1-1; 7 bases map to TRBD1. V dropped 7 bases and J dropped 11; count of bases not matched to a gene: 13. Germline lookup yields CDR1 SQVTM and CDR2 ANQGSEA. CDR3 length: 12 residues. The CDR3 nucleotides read TGCAGCGCCGAGACAGGGACCCCACCGGCTTTCTTT. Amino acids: CSAETGTPPAFF.

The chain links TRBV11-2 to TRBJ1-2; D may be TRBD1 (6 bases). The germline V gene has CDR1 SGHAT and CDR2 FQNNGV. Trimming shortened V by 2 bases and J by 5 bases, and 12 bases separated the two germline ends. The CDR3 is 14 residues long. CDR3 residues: CASSLQGLEYGYTF. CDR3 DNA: TGTGCCAGCAGCTTACAGGGGCTAGAATATGGCTACACCTTC.

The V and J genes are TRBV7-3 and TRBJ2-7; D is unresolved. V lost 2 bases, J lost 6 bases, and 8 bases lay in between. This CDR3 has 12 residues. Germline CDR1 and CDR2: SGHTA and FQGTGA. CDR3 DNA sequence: TGTGCCAGCAGCTTATCCGGCGGCGAGCAGTACTTC. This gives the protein CASSLSGGEQYF.

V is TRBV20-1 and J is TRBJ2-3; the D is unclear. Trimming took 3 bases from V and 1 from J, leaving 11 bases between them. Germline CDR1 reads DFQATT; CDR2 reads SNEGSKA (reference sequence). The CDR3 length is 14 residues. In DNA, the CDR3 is TGCAGTGCTAGTATGGGAAAGGGCACAGATACGCAGTATTTT. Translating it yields CSASMGKGTDTQYF.

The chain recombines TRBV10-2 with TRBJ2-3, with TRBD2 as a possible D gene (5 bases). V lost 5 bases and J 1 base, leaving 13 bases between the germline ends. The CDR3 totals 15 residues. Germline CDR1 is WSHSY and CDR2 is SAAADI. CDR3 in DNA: TGCGCCAGCAGTTCAAGGGAGAGGGGCACAGATACGCAGTATTTT. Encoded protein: CASSSRERGTDTQYF.

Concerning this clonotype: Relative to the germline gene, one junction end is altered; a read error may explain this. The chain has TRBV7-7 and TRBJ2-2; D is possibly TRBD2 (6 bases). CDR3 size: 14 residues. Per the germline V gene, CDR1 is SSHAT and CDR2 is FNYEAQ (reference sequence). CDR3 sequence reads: CASREGTNTGGLFF. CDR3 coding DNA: TGTGCCAGCAGGGAGGGGACGAACACCGGGGGGCTGTTTTTT.

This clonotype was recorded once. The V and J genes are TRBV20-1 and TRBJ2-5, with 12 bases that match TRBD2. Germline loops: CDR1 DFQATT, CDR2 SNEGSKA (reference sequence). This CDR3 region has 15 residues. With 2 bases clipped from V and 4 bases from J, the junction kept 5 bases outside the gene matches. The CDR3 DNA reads TGCAGTGCTAGAAAACCGGGACTAGCGGGAGAGACCCAGTACTTC. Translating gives CSARKPGLAGETQYF.

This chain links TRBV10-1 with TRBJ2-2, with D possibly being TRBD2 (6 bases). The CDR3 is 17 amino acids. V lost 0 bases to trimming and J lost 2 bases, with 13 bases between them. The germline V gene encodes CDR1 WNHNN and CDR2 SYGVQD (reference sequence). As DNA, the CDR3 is TGCGCCAGCAGTGAGTCGGGGGTCGGGGGTAACACCGGGGAGCTGTTTTTT. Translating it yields CASSESGVGGNTGELFF.

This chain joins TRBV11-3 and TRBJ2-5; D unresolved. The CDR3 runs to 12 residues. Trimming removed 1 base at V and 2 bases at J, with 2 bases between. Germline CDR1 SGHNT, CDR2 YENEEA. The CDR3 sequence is CASSLGQETQYF. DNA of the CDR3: TGTGCCAGCAGCTTAGGACAAGAGACCCAGTACTTC.

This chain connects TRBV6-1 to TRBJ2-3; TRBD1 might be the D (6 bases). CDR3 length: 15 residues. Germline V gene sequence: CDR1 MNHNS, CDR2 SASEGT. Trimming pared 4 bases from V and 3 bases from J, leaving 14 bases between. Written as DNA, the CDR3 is TGTGCCAGCAGTGGAGGGGGTGGGCGGACAGATACGCAGTATTTT. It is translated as CASSGGGGRTDTQYF.

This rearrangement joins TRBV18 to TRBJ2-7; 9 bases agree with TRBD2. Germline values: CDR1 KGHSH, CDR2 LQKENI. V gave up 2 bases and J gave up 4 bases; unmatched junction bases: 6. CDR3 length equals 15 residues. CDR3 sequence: CASSPVTSGDYEQYF. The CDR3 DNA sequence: TGTGCCAGCTCACCAGTGACTAGCGGAGATTACGAGCAGTACTTC.

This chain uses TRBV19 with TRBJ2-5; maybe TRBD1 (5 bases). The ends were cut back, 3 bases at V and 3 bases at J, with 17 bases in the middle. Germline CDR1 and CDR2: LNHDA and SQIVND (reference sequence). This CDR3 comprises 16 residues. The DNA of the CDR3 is TGTGCCAGTAGTATTGAGGTTTGGGGCAGTAAAGAGACCCAGTACTTC. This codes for CASSIEVWGSKETQYF.

DNA for the CDR3: TGCAGTGCTAGAGGAGGGAGTAGCAATCAGCCCCAGCATTTT. Its protein product is CSARGGSSNQPQHF. This chain uses TRBV20-1 with TRBJ1-5, with no clear D. Germline V lookup: CDR1 DFQATT, CDR2 SNEGSKA (reference sequence). V shed 1 base and J shed 0 bases, with 7 bases lying between them. This CDR3 is 14 amino acids long.

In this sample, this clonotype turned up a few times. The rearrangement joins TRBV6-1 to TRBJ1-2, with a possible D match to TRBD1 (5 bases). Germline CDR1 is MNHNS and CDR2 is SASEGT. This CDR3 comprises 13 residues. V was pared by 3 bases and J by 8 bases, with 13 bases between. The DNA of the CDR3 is TGTGCCAGCAGTGATCTAGGGGTAGGGGGCTACACCTTC. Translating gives CASSDLGVGGYTF.

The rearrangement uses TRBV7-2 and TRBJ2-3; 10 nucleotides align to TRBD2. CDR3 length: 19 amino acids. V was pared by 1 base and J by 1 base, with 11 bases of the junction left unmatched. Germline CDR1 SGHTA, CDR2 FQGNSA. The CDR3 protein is CASSLVASSGGQRTDTQYF. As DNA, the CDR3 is TGTGCCAGCAGCTTAGTCGCTTCTAGCGGGGGACAACGCACAGATACGCAGTATTTT.

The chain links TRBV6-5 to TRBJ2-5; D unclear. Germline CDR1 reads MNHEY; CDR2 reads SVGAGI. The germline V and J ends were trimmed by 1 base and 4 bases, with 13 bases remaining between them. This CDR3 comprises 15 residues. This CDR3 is CASSYLGRSLETQYF. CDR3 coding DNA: TGTGCCAGCAGTTACTTGGGCCGGTCCCTAGAGACCCAGTACTTC.

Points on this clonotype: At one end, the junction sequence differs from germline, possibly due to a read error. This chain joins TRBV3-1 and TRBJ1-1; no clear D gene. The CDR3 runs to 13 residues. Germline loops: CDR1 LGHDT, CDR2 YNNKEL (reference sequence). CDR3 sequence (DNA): TGTGCCAGCGGCCAAGGGAGGAACACTGAAGCTTTCTTT. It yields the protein CASGQGRNTEAFF.

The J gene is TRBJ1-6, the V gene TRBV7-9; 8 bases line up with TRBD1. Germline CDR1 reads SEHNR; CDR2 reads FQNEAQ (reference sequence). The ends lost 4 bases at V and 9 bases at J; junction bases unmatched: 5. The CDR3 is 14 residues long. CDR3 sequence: CASSSTGVGSPLHF. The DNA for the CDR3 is TGTGCCAGCAGCTCGACAGGGGTAGGTTCACCCCTCCACTTT.

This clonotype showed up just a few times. CDR3: CSAEQGGTDTQYF. The CDR3 DNA reads TGCAGTGCAGAACAGGGGGGTACAGATACGCAGTATTTT. This chain links TRBV20-1 with TRBJ2-3, with 8 nucleotides matching TRBD1. Per the germline V gene, CDR1 is DFQATT and CDR2 is SNEGSKA (reference sequence). This CDR3 is 13 amino acids long. Trimming at V came to 6 bases and at J to 3 bases, leaving 5 bases not matched to a gene.

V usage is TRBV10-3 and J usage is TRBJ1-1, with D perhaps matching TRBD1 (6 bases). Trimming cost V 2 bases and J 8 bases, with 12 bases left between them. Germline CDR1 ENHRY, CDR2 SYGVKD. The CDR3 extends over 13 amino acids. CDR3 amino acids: CAISETRGREAFF. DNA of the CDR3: TGTGCCATCAGTGAGACCCGGGGGCGGGAAGCTTTCTTT.

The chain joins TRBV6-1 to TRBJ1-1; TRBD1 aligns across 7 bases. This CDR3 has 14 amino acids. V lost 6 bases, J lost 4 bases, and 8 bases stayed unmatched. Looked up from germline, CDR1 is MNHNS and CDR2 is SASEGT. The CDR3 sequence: CASRNDRVSTEAFF. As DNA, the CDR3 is TGTGCCAGCAGAAACGACAGGGTGAGCACTGAAGCTTTCTTT.

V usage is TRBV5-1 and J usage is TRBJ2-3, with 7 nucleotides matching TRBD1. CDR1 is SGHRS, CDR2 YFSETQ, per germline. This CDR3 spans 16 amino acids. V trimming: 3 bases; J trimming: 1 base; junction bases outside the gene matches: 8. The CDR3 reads CASSSWTGTGTDTQYF. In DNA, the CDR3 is TGCGCCAGCAGCTCTTGGACAGGTACAGGCACAGATACGCAGTATTTT.

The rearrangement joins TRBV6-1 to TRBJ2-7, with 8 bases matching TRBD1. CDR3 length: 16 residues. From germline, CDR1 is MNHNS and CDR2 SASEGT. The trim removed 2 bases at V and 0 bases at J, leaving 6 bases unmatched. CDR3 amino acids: CASSENIGQGSYEQYF. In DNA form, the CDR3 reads TGTGCCAGCAGTGAAAACATCGGACAGGGCTCCTACGAGCAGTACTTC.

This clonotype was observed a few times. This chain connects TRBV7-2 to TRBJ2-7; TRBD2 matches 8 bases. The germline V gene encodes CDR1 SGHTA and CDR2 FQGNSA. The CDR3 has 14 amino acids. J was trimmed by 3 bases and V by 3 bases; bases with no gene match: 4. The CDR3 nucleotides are TGTGCCAGCAGCTTCTCAGCGGGGGACTACGAGCAGTACTTC. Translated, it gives CASSFSAGDYEQYF.

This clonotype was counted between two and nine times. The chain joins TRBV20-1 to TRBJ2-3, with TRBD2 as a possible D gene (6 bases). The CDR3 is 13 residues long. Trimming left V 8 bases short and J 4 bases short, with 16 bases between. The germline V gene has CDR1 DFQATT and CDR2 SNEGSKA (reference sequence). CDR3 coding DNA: TGCAGTACCGGGCGGGGTTGGGCAGATACGCAGTATTTT. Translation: CSTGRGWADTQYF.

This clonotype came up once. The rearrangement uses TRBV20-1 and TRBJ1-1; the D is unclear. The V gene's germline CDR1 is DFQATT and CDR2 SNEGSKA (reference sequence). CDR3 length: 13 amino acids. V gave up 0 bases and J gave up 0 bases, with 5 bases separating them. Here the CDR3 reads CSARDSLNTEAFF. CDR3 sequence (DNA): TGCAGTGCTAGAGACAGCCTGAACACTGAAGCTTTCTTT.

The CDR3 DNA sequence: TGTGCCAGTAGCGAACAGGGGGTGGCCGAGCAGTACTTC. Protein: CASSEQGVAEQYF. V is TRBV19 and J is TRBJ2-7, with TRBD1 matching 8 bases. This CDR3 contains 13 residues. Per the germline V gene, CDR1 is LNHDA and CDR2 is SQIVND (reference sequence). After removal of 6 bases from V and 6 bases from J, the junction contained 7 bases not matched to a gene.